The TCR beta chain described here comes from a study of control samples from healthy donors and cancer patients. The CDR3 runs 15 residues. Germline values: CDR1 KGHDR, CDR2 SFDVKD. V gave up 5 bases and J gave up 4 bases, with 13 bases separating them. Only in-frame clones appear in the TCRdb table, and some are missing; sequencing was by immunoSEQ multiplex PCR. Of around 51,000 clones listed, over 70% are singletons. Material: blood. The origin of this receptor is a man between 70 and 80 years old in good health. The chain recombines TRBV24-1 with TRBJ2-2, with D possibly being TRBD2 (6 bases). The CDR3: CATSGLRDSTGELFF. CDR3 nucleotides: TGTGCCACCAGTGGGCTCCGGGACTCCACCGGGGAGCTGTTTTTT.